These T cell receptor beta chains were read from a single sample in a study of cytomegalovirus exposure and HLA in healthy donors. The method was immunoSEQ multiplex PCR; TCRdb's version includes in-frame clones alone and lacks a portion of them. The sample yields 75,000 to 90,000 clones, about 96% seen once. Sequencing was done on a sample of PBMCs. These receptors were collected from a young man in good health and CMV-seropositive. Both conserved end residues are part of each CDR3. The D gene is left open where the match is weak. Clone size is given for some rows only: seen once, a few or many times, or a class if the clone is expanded.

CDR3: CASSQILEDTQYF
DNA: TGTGCCAGTAGTCAAATTTTAGAAGATACGCAGTATTTT
D: NA
V: TRBV19
size: NA
J: TRBJ2-3

CDR3: CASSREGVSYLGSTDTQYF
DNA: TGTGCCAGTAGTAGGGAGGGGGTGAGCTACCTTGGGAGCACAGATACGCAGTATTTT
D: NA
V: TRBV19
size: NA
J: TRBJ2-3

CDR3: CASSPPSGPRDTQYF
DNA: TGTGCCAGCTCACCACCGAGCGGCCCCCGGGATACGCAGTATTTT
D: NA
V: TRBV18
size: NA
J: TRBJ2-3

CDR3: CASSGGAGGETQYF
DNA: TGCGCCAGCAGCGGGGGGGCGGGAGGAGAGACCCAGTACTTC
D: TRBD2
V: TRBV5-1
size: NA
J: TRBJ2-5

CDR3: CASSPVVLTAISNEQFF
DNA: TGTGCCAGCAGCCCAGTCGTTTTGACAGCAATTTCCAATGAGCAGTTCTTC
D: NA
V: TRBV7-8
size: NA
J: TRBJ2-1

CDR3: CASRAQDYSNQPQHF
DNA: TGTGCCAGCAGGGCACAGGATTATAGCAATCAGCCCCAGCATTTT
D: NA
V: TRBV2
size: NA
J: TRBJ1-5

CDR3: CASSFSVYNEQFF
DNA: TGTGCCAGCAGCTTTAGCGTTTACAATGAGCAGTTCTTC
D: NA
V: TRBV7-9
size: NA
J: TRBJ2-1

CDR3: CASSLNTKTGELFF
DNA: TGTGCCAGCAGCTTAAACACGAAAACCGGGGAGCTGTTTTTT
D: NA
V: TRBV7-3
size: NA
J: TRBJ2-2

CDR3: CAWNIEGTVNTEAFF
DNA: TGTGCCTGGAATATAGAAGGGACAGTGAACACTGAAGCTTTCTTT
D: TRBD1
V: TRBV30
size: NA
J: TRBJ1-1

CDR3: CASSLGRQETQYF
DNA: TGTGCCAGCAGCTTGGGGCGGCAAGAGACCCAGTACTTC
D: NA
V: TRBV5-6
size: NA
J: TRBJ2-5

CDR3: CATSRKGRLDQETQYF
DNA: TGTGCCACCAGCAGAAAGGGGCGACTAGACCAAGAGACCCAGTACTTC
D: NA
V: TRBV15
size: NA
J: TRBJ2-5

CDR3: CASSTRTGGQTFGGYTF
DNA: TGTGCCAGCAGCACCCGGACAGGGGGCCAGACTTTTGGTGGCTACACCTTC
D: TRBD1
V: TRBV7-9
size: NA
J: TRBJ1-2

CDR3: CASSALWNTGELFF
DNA: TGTGCCAGCAGTGCTCTGTGGAACACCGGGGAGCTGTTTTTT
D: NA
V: TRBV2
size: NA
J: TRBJ2-2

CDR3: CASSMSPGGYTQHF
DNA: TGTGCCAGCAGCATGAGCCCGGGGGGCTATACCCAGCATTTT
D: NA
V: TRBV6-5
size: NA
J: TRBJ1-5

CDR3: CASSQTGTNYGYTF
DNA: TGTGCCAGCAGTCAGACAGGAACTAACTATGGCTACACCTTC
D: NA
V: TRBV28
size: NA
J: TRBJ1-2

CDR3: CASSYSGTGNQPQHF
DNA: TGTGCCAGCAGTTACTCCGGGACAGGCAATCAGCCCCAGCATTTT
D: TRBD1
V: TRBV6-5
size: NA
J: TRBJ1-5

CDR3: CASSVIADTQYF
DNA: TGTGCCAGCAGCGTAATCGCAGATACGCAGTATTTT
D: NA
V: TRBV9
size: NA
J: TRBJ2-3

CDR3: CASSVRFGRDEQFF
DNA: TGTGCCAGCAGCGTACGGTTCGGGAGGGATGAGCAGTTCTTC
D: TRBD2
V: TRBV9
size: NA
J: TRBJ2-1

CDR3: CASSPGTGSPNEQFF
DNA: TGTGCCAGCAGCCCCGGGACAGGGTCTCCCAATGAGCAGTTCTTC
D: TRBD1
V: TRBV7-2
size: NA
J: TRBJ2-1

CDR3: CASSLARRGEYF
DNA: TGTGCCAGCAGCTTAGCACGACGGGGGGAGTACTTC
D: TRBD2
V: TRBV11-2
size: NA
J: TRBJ2-7

CDR3: CASSLEPGQGAPGYF
DNA: TGTGCCAGCAGCTTGGAACCGGGACAGGGGGCCCCTGGGTACTTC
D: TRBD1
V: TRBV11-2
size: NA
J: TRBJ2-7

CDR3: CASSLVFRVGETQYF
DNA: TGTGCCAGCAGCTTAGTATTCAGGGTGGGAGAGACCCAGTACTTC
D: NA
V: TRBV11-2
size: NA
J: TRBJ2-5

CDR3: CASSPRLNTEAFF
DNA: TGTGCCAGCAGCCCTAGGCTGAACACTGAAGCTTTCTTT
D: NA
V: TRBV9
size: NA
J: TRBJ1-1

CDR3: CASSPRGGGFTEAFF
DNA: TGTGCCAGCAGCCCTCGGGGGGGCGGGTTCACTGAAGCTTTCTTT
D: NA
V: TRBV11-2
size: NA
J: TRBJ1-1

CDR3: CASSYQGTSLGGYTF
DNA: TGTGCCAGCAGTTACCAGGGGACGTCTCTGGGAGGCTACACCTTC
D: NA
V: TRBV6-5
size: NA
J: TRBJ1-2

CDR3: CASSQALRSRSTDTQYF
DNA: TGCGCCAGCAGCCAAGCCCTCAGGTCACGTAGCACAGATACGCAGTATTTT
D: NA
V: TRBV4-1
size: NA
J: TRBJ2-3

CDR3: CASSQGLYRVFGETQYF
DNA: TGCGCCAGCAGCCAAGGACTATACAGGGTTTTTGGGGAGACCCAGTACTTC
D: NA
V: TRBV4-1
size: NA
J: TRBJ2-5

CDR3: CASSRRTSGILGGRNEQFF
DNA: TGTGCCAGCAGCCGCCGGACTAGCGGGATATTGGGAGGGAGGAATGAGCAGTTCTTC
D: TRBD2
V: TRBV5-4
size: NA
J: TRBJ2-1

CDR3: CASSRHSGTHTDTQYF
DNA: TGTGCCAGTAGTAGACACTCCGGGACTCACACAGATACGCAGTATTTT
D: NA
V: TRBV19
size: once
J: TRBJ2-3

CDR3: CASSPEGGVGRRLFF
DNA: TGTGCCAGCAGCCCAGAAGGAGGGGTCGGAAGAAGACTGTTTTTT
D: NA
V: TRBV7-9
size: NA
J: TRBJ1-4

CDR3: CASSPGSEAFF
DNA: TGTGCCAGCTCACCAGGGAGTGAAGCTTTCTTT
D: NA
V: TRBV18
size: NA
J: TRBJ1-1

CDR3: CASGLPGQEHYGYTF
DNA: TGCGCCAGCGGACTTCCCGGACAGGAGCACTATGGCTACACCTTC
D: TRBD1
V: TRBV5-1
size: NA
J: TRBJ1-2

CDR3: CASSQEDLTSTRFF
DNA: TGTGCCAGCAGCCAAGAAGATTTGACCTCGACTCGGTTCTTC
D: NA
V: TRBV14
size: NA
J: TRBJ2-1

CDR3: CASSPTSGRVPDTQYF
DNA: TGTGCCAGCAGCCCAACTAGCGGGAGGGTCCCAGATACGCAGTATTTT
D: TRBD2
V: TRBV7-9
size: few
J: TRBJ2-3

CDR3: CASGKDRVAEQYF
DNA: TGTGCCAGCGGGAAGGACAGGGTGGCCGAGCAGTACTTC
D: TRBD1
V: TRBV27
size: NA
J: TRBJ2-7

CDR3: CASSVTGSGTEAFF
DNA: TGTGCCAGTAGTGTCACAGGGTCGGGAACTGAAGCTTTCTTT
D: NA
V: TRBV19
size: NA
J: TRBJ1-1

CDR3: CASSLGRDGNTIYF
DNA: TGTGCCAGCAGCTTAGGCAGGGATGGAAACACCATATATTTT
D: NA
V: TRBV13
size: NA
J: TRBJ1-3

CDR3: CASSARIIRTGELFF
DNA: TGTGCCAGCAGCGCTCGAATAATACGGACCGGGGAGCTGTTTTTT
D: NA
V: TRBV7-2
size: NA
J: TRBJ2-2

CDR3: CASSNAGTEYF
DNA: TGCGCCAGCAGCAACGCGGGAACGGAGTACTTC
D: NA
V: TRBV5-1
size: NA
J: TRBJ2-5

CDR3: CASSLTGGAGGTQYF
DNA: TGTGCCAGCAGTTTGACAGGGGGGGCGGGCGGGACCCAGTACTTC
D: TRBD1
V: TRBV27
size: NA
J: TRBJ2-5

CDR3: CASSIWTGEGDTQYF
DNA: TGTGCCAGTAGTATTTGGACAGGGGAAGGTGATACGCAGTATTTT
D: TRBD1
V: TRBV19
size: NA
J: TRBJ2-3

CDR3: CASSSGRSYGYTF
DNA: TGTGCCAGCAGCTCAGGGCGGAGCTATGGCTACACCTTC
D: NA
V: TRBV6-5
size: NA
J: TRBJ1-2

CDR3: CASSWWGGTGGLRGYTF
DNA: TGTGCCAGCAGCTGGTGGGGGGGTACAGGGGGACTAAGAGGCTACACCTTC
D: TRBD1
V: TRBV5-5
size: NA
J: TRBJ1-2

CDR3: CATSSARNRIYEQYF
DNA: TGTGCCACCAGCAGCGCTCGAAACAGGATCTACGAGCAGTACTTC
D: NA
V: TRBV15
size: NA
J: TRBJ2-7

CDR3: CASSFSSAYNEQFF
DNA: TGTGCCAGCAGCTTTTCCAGCGCTTACAATGAGCAGTTCTTC
D: NA
V: TRBV5-8
size: once
J: TRBJ2-1

CDR3: CASTSTGGEDEKLFF
DNA: TGCGCCAGTACAAGCACAGGGGGCGAGGATGAAAAACTGTTTTTT
D: TRBD1
V: TRBV4-1
size: NA
J: TRBJ1-4

CDR3: CSVDRTGDPLGYGYTF
DNA: TGCAGCGTTGACAGGACAGGGGACCCTTTGGGGTATGGCTACACCTTC
D: TRBD1
V: TRBV29-1
size: NA
J: TRBJ1-2

CDR3: CASSIGLSSYEQYF
DNA: TGTGCCAGTAGTATAGGACTGAGCTCCTACGAGCAGTACTTC
D: NA
V: TRBV19
size: once
J: TRBJ2-7

CDR3: CASSLVSSGQETQYF
DNA: TGTGCCAGCAGCTTAGTGTCCAGCGGGCAAGAGACCCAGTACTTC
D: NA
V: TRBV7-8
size: once
J: TRBJ2-5

CDR3: CASTGGTFNYYEQYF
DNA: TGTGCCAGCACGGGGGGGACATTCAACTACTACGAGCAGTACTTC
D: TRBD2
V: TRBV5-5
size: NA
J: TRBJ2-7

CDR3: CAISGGPAGEAFF
DNA: TGTGCCATCAGTGGGGGGCCGGCAGGCGAAGCTTTCTTT
D: NA
V: TRBV10-3
size: NA
J: TRBJ1-1

CDR3: CASSLGLAGSKNIQYF
DNA: TGTGCCAGCAGCCTGGGACTAGCGGGATCCAAAAACATTCAGTACTTC
D: TRBD2
V: TRBV11-2
size: NA
J: TRBJ2-4

CDR3: CASKGQNRAEAFF
DNA: TGTGCCAGCAAGGGGCAAAACAGAGCTGAAGCTTTCTTT
D: NA
V: TRBV2
size: NA
J: TRBJ1-1

CDR3: CASSFTGGEQYF
DNA: TGTGCCAGCAGCTTTACAGGGGGCGAGCAGTACTTC
D: TRBD1
V: TRBV5-5
size: NA
J: TRBJ2-7